This is a list of T cell receptor beta chains from one sample in a study of blood T cells in healthy people across ages. TCRdb redid the calling of the 5' RACE reads with MiXCR, one entry per CDR3 protein. The sample has about 780,000 distinct CDR3 sequences, 25% to 30% seen once. These sequences were also reported in another study, on T cells of mothers and their children.

What was sequenced was blood. The receptor source for this set is a boy between 10 and 17 years old in good health. The CDR3 runs from the conserved cysteine through the conserved F or W. A D gene is named only where the DNA matches it firmly. Some rows have no size entry. The others give once, few or many, or a class for an expanded clone.

CASSQLAGGLDTQYF	TRBD2	TRBV2	TRBJ2-3	NA
CASREAGAYEQYF	NA	TRBV12-3/TRBV12-4	TRBJ2-7	NA
CASILAGTDTQYF	NA	TRBV7-2	TRBJ2-3	few
CASSQVPDYEQYF	NA	TRBV4-1	NA	few
CASSRARRDTQYF	NA	TRBV12-3/TRBV12-4	TRBJ2-3	many
CASSLKPTPGSSYNEQFF	NA	TRBV12-3/TRBV12-4	TRBJ2-1	NA
CASIDRGAGELFF	NA	TRBV6-6	TRBJ2-2	NA
CATSGLSSGGPETQYF	TRBD2	TRBV24-1	TRBJ2-5	NA
CASSLGSGYGYTF	NA	TRBV12-3/TRBV12-4	TRBJ1-2	many
CSARGTSPPTDTQYF	NA	TRBV20-1	TRBJ2-3	NA
CASSSRDRGDYGYTF	TRBD1	TRBV9	TRBJ1-2	NA